This paragraph covers one TCR beta chain sequence. The antigen is unknown. This specimen comes from a study of blood T cells in healthy people across ages. Study background: Through template switching, about one barcoded beta molecule was captured per two T cells, as measured in model experiments. Points from the study as a whole: Diversity was estimated from one million T cells, and these estimates were considered underestimates.

With a J-beta primer mix and a sample-barcoded 5' primer, a second PCR ran about 7 to 12 cycles. One entry per CDR3 protein results from TCRdb running MiXCR on the 5' RACE reads. The sample gives some 900,000 distinct CDR3 sequences, 48% of which show up once; over 10% is in the top ten. There are 16 residues in the CDR3. V lost 0 bases and J 2 bases, leaving 13 bases between the germline ends. Germline CDR1 MGHRA, CDR2 YSYEKL. This chain connects TRBV4-1 to TRBJ2-5, with a tentative D call TRBD1 (5 bases). The sequence derives from a young man in good health. Specimen: blood. The CDR3 DNA reads TGCGCCAGCAGCCAAGAGTCCTGGCAGGGACAAGAGACCCAGTACTTC. This sequence encodes CASSQESWQGQETQYF.